Listed below are T cell receptor beta chains from one sample, sequenced in a study of shared clonotypes between healthy human individuals. The table came from immunoSEQ multiplex PCR; TCRdb's copy has only in-frame clones and leaves some out. This sample has about 610,000 clones, with roughly 97% found just once. The specimen was naive CD4+ T cells sorted from blood. The receptors were gathered from a woman under 40 in good health. CDR3s include the opening cysteine and the closing phenylalanine or tryptophan. The D gene is left open where the match is weak. Where a row states a size, it is once, few, many or the class of an expanded clone; other rows omit it.

V,D,size,length,J,DNA,CDR3
TRBV2,TRBD2,-,15,TRBJ2-7,TGTGCCAGCAGTGAAGGGGGAGGGAGATCCTACGAGCAGTACTTC,CASSEGGGRSYEQYF
TRBV5-1,TRBD2,once,16,TRBJ2-1,TGCGCCAGCAGCTCGGGGACTAGCGGGTCCTACAATGAGCAGTTCTTC,CASSSGTSGSYNEQFF
TRBV6-5,TRBD1,once,15,TRBJ1-2,TGTGCCAGCACTCCGACAGGGTCTAAGTCGCGTGGCTACACCTTC,CASTPTGSKSRGYTF
TRBV28,TRBD2,-,15,TRBJ2-1,TGTGCCAGCAGTTTGTGGCGGGAGGACCGCAATGAGCAGTTCTTC,CASSLWREDRNEQFF
TRBV5-1,TRBD1,-,13,TRBJ2-7,TGCGCCAGCAGCGTGGGGACAGGCAGGGAGCAGTACTTC,CASSVGTGREQYF
TRBV19,-,-,14,TRBJ1-3,TGTGCCAGTAGTTTCGCCGGGACGCGGAGGGCCATATATTTT,CASSFAGTRRAIYF
TRBV20-1,-,-,11,TRBJ2-5,TGCAGTGCTAGCCCCGTAGTCGCCCAGTACTTC,CSASPVVAQYF
TRBV18,-,-,18,TRBJ1-3,TGTGCCAGCTCACCATTGGCAGGAAAAGGTAGCTCTGGAAACACCATATATTTT,CASSPLAGKGSSGNTIYF
TRBV19,-,-,17,TRBJ2-1,TGTGCCAGTAGTATGCCCGGCGTCGCGCCTTCGTACAATGAGCAGTTCTTC,CASSMPGVAPSYNEQFF
TRBV28,-,-,14,TRBJ2-5,TGTGCCAGCAGTTTATCGCTAAGTCAAGAGACCCAGTACTTC,CASSLSLSQETQYF
TRBV6-5,-,-,15,TRBJ1-3,TGTGCCAGCAGTGCCGGACGGTTCTCTGGAAACACCATATATTTT,CASSAGRFSGNTIYF
TRBV9,-,-,16,TRBJ2-6,TGTGCCAGCAGCTCTCCGGCCGACTCTGGGGCCAACGTCCTGACTTTC,CASSSPADSGANVLTF
TRBV28,TRBD1,-,15,TRBJ2-7,TGTGCCAGCAGTTGGGATTGGGACAGTCCCTACGAGCAGTACTTC,CASSWDWDSPYEQYF
TRBV5-5,-,-,15,TRBJ2-6,TGTGCCAGCAGCTGGCAGAGAACTGGGGCCAACGTCCTGACTTTC,CASSWQRTGANVLTF
TRBV6-5,-,-,15,TRBJ2-2,TGTGCCAGCAGATCGGGACCTATTAACACCGGGGAGCTGTTTTTT,CASRSGPINTGELFF
TRBV5-4,-,-,14,TRBJ2-3,TGTGCCAGCAGCCCGAGGGGGGGCACAGATACGCAGTATTTT,CASSPRGGTDTQYF
TRBV2,-,once,12,TRBJ2-7,TGTGCCAGCAAGCTGGGCACCTACGAGCAGTACTTC,CASKLGTYEQYF
TRBV19,-,-,13,TRBJ1-5,TGTGCCAGTACCATGGACCGGGATCAGCCCCAGCATTTT,CASTMDRDQPQHF
TRBV7-9,TRBD2,-,15,TRBJ2-1,TGTGCCAGCAGCTTAGTGACTAGCGGGAGCAATGAGCAGTTCTTC,CASSLVTSGSNEQFF
TRBV18,-,-,17,TRBJ2-4,TGTGCCAGCTCACCTCTTTTGGGGGGGCCGTTCCAAAACATTCAGTACTTC,CASSPLLGGPFQNIQYF
TRBV20-1,TRBD1,-,11,TRBJ1-3,TGCAGTGCTACCACAGGGGACACCATATATTTT,CSATTGDTIYF
TRBV7-3,-,-,13,TRBJ2-1,TGTGCCAGCAGCTTAACCCATTACAATGAGCAGTTCTTC,CASSLTHYNEQFF
TRBV28,-,-,15,TRBJ1-5,TGTGCCAGCAGGGGAGGAACAGTTAGCAATCAGCCCCAGCATTTT,CASRGGTVSNQPQHF
TRBV6-1,-,-,14,TRBJ2-3,TGTGCCAGCAGTCGTGTCCAGGGAGCGGATACGCAGTATTTT,CASSRVQGADTQYF
TRBV18,TRBD2,-,14,TRBJ2-7,TGTGCCAGCTCCCCGGGGCTAGCGGTGGGCGAGCAGTACTTC,CASSPGLAVGEQYF
TRBV2,-,-,12,TRBJ2-7,TGTGCCAGCAGTGAAACGAAGTACGAGCAGTACTTC,CASSETKYEQYF
TRBV7-9,-,-,16,TRBJ2-1,TGTGCCAGCAGCTTAGCGGGGACGGGCTCCTACAATGAGCAGTTCTTC,CASSLAGTGSYNEQFF
TRBV5-4,-,-,14,TRBJ2-3,TGTGCCAGCAGCCACTGGACCCTCAAAGATACGCAGTATTTT,CASSHWTLKDTQYF
TRBV7-9,TRBD2,-,16,TRBJ2-2,TGTGCCAGCAGCTTAGGGACTAGCGGGATAACCGGGGAGCTGTTTTTT,CASSLGTSGITGELFF
TRBV6-1,-,-,13,TRBJ1-3,TGTGCCACCTCCCGGGGCTCTGGAAACACCATATATTTT,CATSRGSGNTIYF
TRBV30,TRBD1,few,15,TRBJ1-5,TGTGCCTGGAGTGTAGGGGGCCGGGCCGGTCAGCCCCAGCATTTT,CAWSVGGRAGQPQHF
TRBV7-9,-,-,16,TRBJ1-4,TGTGCCAGCAGCTTAGGGACCGGGCTCTGGGAGGAAAACCTGTTTTTT,CASSLGTGLWEENLFF
TRBV28,-,-,12,TRBJ2-5,TGTGCCAGCAGCTCCCTAGGAGAGACCCAGTACTTC,CASSSLGETQYF
TRBV5-1,-,-,14,TRBJ1-2,TGCGCCAGCAGCTTGGACAGGACTAACTATGGCTACACCTTC,CASSLDRTNYGYTF
TRBV18,-,-,16,TRBJ2-1,TGTGCCAGCTCACCAAGGGCGAGCGGCAGTAACAATGAGCAGTTCTTC,CASSPRASGSNNEQFF
TRBV19,-,once,16,TRBJ2-2,TGTGCCAGTAGTATAGGGGCAGGGGCCAACACCGGGGAGCTGTTTTTT,CASSIGAGANTGELFF
TRBV7-9,-,once,15,TRBJ1-2,TGTGCCAGCAGCCTTCGGGACTCAGCGGGAAGCGCCTACACCTTC,CASSLRDSAGSAYTF
TRBV7-9,TRBD2,-,15,TRBJ2-7,TGTGCCAGCAGCTTAGGGACTAGCCCTAAATACGAGCAGTACTTC,CASSLGTSPKYEQYF
TRBV6-1,TRBD2,-,13,TRBJ2-5,TGTGCCAGCTCAGGGACTAGAGAAGAGACCCAGTACTTC,CASSGTREETQYF
TRBV27,-,-,13,TRBJ1-2,TGTGCCAGCAGTCCCGGACAGAGATATGGCTACACCTTC,CASSPGQRYGYTF
TRBV15,TRBD2,once,19,TRBJ2-1,TGTGCCACCAGCAGGGATACTACCGGGACTAGCGGCCCAAACGATGAGCAGTTCTTC,CATSRDTTGTSGPNDEQFF
TRBV7-7,-,-,16,TRBJ2-2,TGTGCCAGCAGCATAGAGGGACACTTGAACACCGGGGAGCTGTTTTTT,CASSIEGHLNTGELFF
TRBV5-4,TRBD2,-,16,TRBJ2-1,TGTGCCAGCAGCTTGGCCTTGGCGGGAGTAGGGAATGAGCAGTTCTTC,CASSLALAGVGNEQFF
TRBV7-2,TRBD1,-,16,TRBJ2-1,TGTGCCAGCAGCTGGTCCCAGGGGGTCTCCTACAATGAGCAGTTCTTC,CASSWSQGVSYNEQFF
TRBV19,-,-,13,TRBJ2-7,TGTGCCAGTAGTATCCGGGGAGACTACGAGCAGTACTTC,CASSIRGDYEQYF
TRBV28,TRBD2,once,14,TRBJ2-7,TGTGCCAGCAAACTAGCGGGGGGACCCTACGAGCAGTACTTC,CASKLAGGPYEQYF
TRBV7-2,TRBD2,-,15,TRBJ2-7,TGTGCCAGCAGCTTAGTGGGGACTAGCGGGGTCGAGCAGTACTTC,CASSLVGTSGVEQYF
TRBV19,-,-,17,TRBJ1-4,TGTGCCAGTAGTATAGATTCGGGGTTCTTTTTATCTGAAAAACTGTTTTTT,CASSIDSGFFLSEKLFF
TRBV5-1,TRBD2,-,16,TRBJ2-5,TGCGCCAGCAGCCCGGGACTAGCGGGCTATCAAGAGACCCAGTACTTC,CASSPGLAGYQETQYF
TRBV6-1,TRBD1,-,15,TRBJ2-1,TGTGCCAGCAGTGAAATGGCAGGGGGCTTAAATGAGCAGTTCTTC,CASSEMAGGLNEQFF
TRBV18,TRBD1,-,15,TRBJ1-2,TGTGCCAGCTCACCCCGACAGGGGCCCTTCTATGGCTACACCTTC,CASSPRQGPFYGYTF
TRBV2,TRBD2,-,13,TRBJ2-3,TGTGCCAGTGATGGACTAGAGGGAGATACGCAGTATTTT,CASDGLEGDTQYF
TRBV30,TRBD2,-,15,TRBJ2-3,TGTGCCTGGAGTTTTAGCGGGAGGGTTGAAGATACGCAGTATTTT,CAWSFSGRVEDTQYF
TRBV28,-,-,13,TRBJ2-4,TGTGCCAGCAGGACCGTTCCCAAAAACATTCAGTACTTC,CASRTVPKNIQYF
TRBV5-4,TRBD2,-,15,TRBJ2-5,TGTGCCAGCAGCTCCGGACTAGCGGGACGCGAGACCCAGTACTTC,CASSSGLAGRETQYF
TRBV7-9,TRBD2,once,15,TRBJ2-1,TGTGCCAGCAGCTTAGACGGACTAGCGGCCAATGAGCAGTTCTTC,CASSLDGLAANEQFF
TRBV28,-,-,11,TRBJ1-1,TGTGCCAGCAGTTCACCGGGACAAGCTTTCTTT,CASSSPGQAFF
TRBV28,-,-,12,TRBJ1-1,TGTGCCAGCACTCAGGGTTTCTCTGAAGCTTTCTTT,CASTQGFSEAFF
TRBV28,TRBD1,once,15,TRBJ1-1,TGTGCCAGCAGTTCCTCCGGGACAGGGAACACTGAAGCTTTCTTT,CASSSSGTGNTEAFF
TRBV11-3,-,-,15,TRBJ2-1,TGTGCCAGCAGCTTAGATGGGTCAGGGGCCAATGAGCAGTTCTTC,CASSLDGSGANEQFF